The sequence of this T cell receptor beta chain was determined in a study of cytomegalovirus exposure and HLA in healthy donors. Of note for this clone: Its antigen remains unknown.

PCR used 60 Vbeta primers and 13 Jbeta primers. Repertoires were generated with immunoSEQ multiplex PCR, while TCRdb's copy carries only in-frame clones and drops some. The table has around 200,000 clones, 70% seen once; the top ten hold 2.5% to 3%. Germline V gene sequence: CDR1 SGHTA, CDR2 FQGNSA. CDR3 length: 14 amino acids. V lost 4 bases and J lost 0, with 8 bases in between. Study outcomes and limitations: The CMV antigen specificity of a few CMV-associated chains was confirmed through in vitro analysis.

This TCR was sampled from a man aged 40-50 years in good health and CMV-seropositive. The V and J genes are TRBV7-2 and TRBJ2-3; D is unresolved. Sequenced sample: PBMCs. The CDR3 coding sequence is TGTGCCAGCAGCTCGCTCACTAGCACAGATACGCAGTATTTT. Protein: CASSSLTSTDTQYF.